A single sample gave rise to the 25 T cell receptor beta chains below, sequenced in a study of tumor-infiltrating lymphocytes in primary liver carcinoma. A constant-region primer served to make TCR beta cDNA from roughly 500 ng total RNA. Construction of TCR beta libraries relied on three successive nested multiplex PCR rounds employing slightly modified ARM-PCR. PCR rounds one and two used TRBV1-TRBV30 forward primers with a C-beta reverse primer for around 11 cycles each. Via MiXCR, TCRdb re-called the multiplex PCR reads, giving one row per CDR3 protein. The table has 99,000 or so distinct CDR3 sequences, 55% to 75% seen once. The study co-extracted DNA and RNA from approximately 20-30 mg of unsorted bulk tissue. Sequences were obtained from liver tumor tissue from sampling region 5. Subset noted: tumor region T5, tumor centre. The receptors here all came from a woman aged 55-75 years with primary liver carcinoma and hepatitis B virus infection.

Turning to this clonotype: An end of the junction does not agree with germline; a read error may underlie this. The chain has TRBV14 and TRBJ2-1; the D is unclear. The CDR3 covers 17 residues. The germline V gene has CDR1 SGHDN and CDR2 FVKESK. The CDR3 protein is CDSSQDWSSPPFNEQFF. CDR3 DNA: TGTGACAGCAGCCAAGATTGGAGCTCCCCCCCGTTCAATGAGCAGTTCTTC.

Regarding this clonotype: The junction departs from the called germline gene at one end, perhaps through a read error. The chain recombines TRBV11-2 with TRBJ2-3; D not certain. CDR1 is SGHAT and CDR2 is FQNNGV in the germline V gene. The CDR3 has 15 amino acids. The CDR3 sequence: CTSGPSATSTDTQYF. In nucleotides, the CDR3 is TGTACCAGTGGGCCCTCTGCGACTAGCACAGATACGCAGTATTTT.

In regard to this clonotype: A much bigger clone sits one base away, suggesting this may be a read error. CDR3 DNA: TGCGCCAGCAGCCTCGCGGAAGAGAGCCAGTACTTC. It encodes CASSLAEESQYF. J is TRBJ2-5 and V is TRBV5-1; no clear D gene. The CDR3 loop spans 12 amino acids. CDR1 SGHRS and CDR2 YFSETQ come from the germline V gene. Together with reference TRBV5-1 and TRBJ2-5, the CDR3 gives the full variable domain: KAGVTQTPRYLIKTRGQQVTLSCSPISGHRSVSWYQQTPGQGLQFLFEYFSETQRNKGNFPGRFSGRQFSNSRSEMNVSTLELGDSALYLCASSLAEESQYFGPGTRLLVL.

In the case of this clonotype: Just one base apart from a much larger clone, this may be a read error. The gene calls are TRBV7-8 and TRBJ2-7; 13 nucleotides line up with TRBD2. Germline CDR1 is SGHVS and CDR2 is FQNEAQ. V shed 9 bases and J 5 bases; nucleotides not matched to a gene: 10. CDR3 size: 15 residues. The CDR3 nucleotides read TGTGCCAGGAGCCAGACGACTAGCGGGAGGCACGAGCAGTACTTC. This codes for CARSQTTSGRHEQYF.

In the case of this clonotype: Germline and junction disagree at one end, which may indicate a read error. V and J are TRBV4-2 and TRBJ2-3; maybe TRBD2 (6 bases). The CDR3 is 18 residues long. The germline gives CDR1 LGHNA, CDR2 YNFKEQ. CDR3 in amino acids: CASSQLGIAAASTDMQYF. CDR3 sequence (DNA): TGCGCCAGCAGCCAATTAGGGATAGCGGCAGCCAGCACAGATATGCAGTATTTT.

The CDR3 DNA follows: TGCAGCGCTGGAGGGGGACAAAAGGACTATGGCTACACCTTC. Translation gives CSAGGGQKDYGYTF. V and J are TRBV29-1 and TRBJ1-2; possible D gene TRBD1, 6 bases. Germline V gene data show CDR1 as SQVTM and CDR2 as ANQGSEA. This CDR3 comprises 14 residues. Trimming shortened V by 7 bases and J by 3 bases, and 18 bases separated the two germline ends.

This clonotype has a handful of counts. It may be a read error: a sequence one base away is much more abundant. The rearrangement links TRBV6-5 to TRBJ2-7; 8 nucleotides match TRBD1. The CDR3 sequence is 16 residues long. Germline values: CDR1 MNHEY, CDR2 SVGAGI. CDR3 DNA sequence: TGTGCCAGCAGTTACTCAGGCGGGCAGGGGGCCTACGGGCAGTACTTC. Translation gives CASSYSGGQGAYGQYF.

Points on this clonotype: The CDR3 does not end in the conserved phenylalanine or tryptophan, so this is likely a read error. The rearrangement links TRBV11-2 to TRBJ2-7, with D uncertain. Germline V CDR1 and CDR2: SGHAT, FQNNGV. Trimming took 4 bases from V and 2 from J, leaving 3 bases between them. The CDR3 contains 11 residues. The CDR3 DNA follows: TGTGCCAGCAGCTGCGCCTACGAGCAGTACCCC. It translates to CASSCAYEQYP.

Turning to this clonotype: A much larger clone differs from this one at a single base, so this may be a read error. The chain combines TRBV28 with TRBJ2-3, with D possibly being TRBD2 (7 bases). CDR3 length: 15 residues. The germline gives CDR1 MDHEN, CDR2 SYDVKM. With 6 bases removed from V and 4 bases from J, the gap between germline ends came to 17 bases. CDR3 in amino acids: CASRIGGGGSDTQYF. The CDR3 DNA is TGTGCCAGCAGGATAGGTGGCGGGGGCTCAGATACGCAGTATTTT. The complete variable domain, with remaining parts taken from reference TRBV28 and TRBJ2-3, reads DVKVTQSSRYLVKRTGEKVFLECVQDMDHENMFWYRQDPGLGLRLIYFSYDVKMKEKGDIPEGYSVSREKKERFSLILESASTNQTSMYLCASRIGGGGSDTQYFGPGTRLTVL.

The CDR3 here is CASTLGLAGGRTGGPFF. CDR3 in DNA: TGTGCCAGCACCCTGGGACTAGCGGGAGGTAGGACCGGGGGGCCGTTTTTT. The chain links TRBV6-1 to TRBJ2-2, with 15 bases that match TRBD2. The CDR3 runs 17 residues. The trim removed 7 bases at V and 16 bases at J, leaving 19 bases unmatched. CDR1 and CDR2 (germline): MNHNS, SASEGT.

As concerns this clonotype: At one boundary the junction diverges from the germline segment, which might be a read error. This chain connects TRBV11-2 to TRBJ2-1; 12 bases match TRBD2. Per the germline V gene, CDR1 is SGHAT and CDR2 is FQNNGV. The CDR3 sequence is 13 residues long. Written as DNA, the CDR3 is TGTGCCAGCAGCTGGACTAGCGGGGTAAAGCAGTTTTTC. Translating it yields CASSWTSGVKQFF.

Turning to this clonotype: Relative to the germline gene, one junction end is altered; a read error may explain this. The chain has TRBV5-1 and TRBJ2-5; D is unclear. The germline gives CDR1 SGHRS, CDR2 YFSETQ. This CDR3 comprises 13 residues. The CDR3 is CTSSLARQETQYF. CDR3 coding DNA: TGCACCAGCAGCTTGGCCCGGCAGGAGACCCAGTACTTC.

This clonotype was found a few times. A much more abundant neighbour one base away suggests this may be a read error. The chain uses TRBV5-1 and TRBJ2-5; 7 positions match TRBD2. This CDR3 is 16 amino acids long. Trimming took 3 bases from V and 2 from J; bases not matched to a gene: 10. Germline CDR1 is SGHRS and CDR2 is YFSETQ. CDR3: CASSWEGRRAQETQYF. DNA of the CDR3: TGCGCCAGCAGCTGGGAGGGGAGAAGGGCACAAGAGACCCAGTACTTC.

The count of this clonotype is one. Here the CDR3 omits its conserved ending phenylalanine or tryptophan, so a read error is the likely source. The chain combines TRBV29-1 with TRBJ1-2; perhaps TRBD1 as D (5 bases). The CDR3 length is 15 residues. CDR1 SQVTM and CDR2 ANQGSEA come from the germline V gene. The CDR3 nucleotides read TGCAGCTTTGATCGGGAGGCAGTAGGGGCCGGCGGCTACACCCTC. It specifies CSFDREAVGAGGYTL.

Comment on this clonotype: A junction boundary mismatches the germline segment, possibly from a read error. The chain has TRBV5-1 and TRBJ1-1; the D is unclear. Germline V lookup: CDR1 SGHRS, CDR2 YFSETQ. The CDR3 runs to 15 residues. CDR3 sequence reads: CASNLYGRSDAEALF. The CDR3 DNA sequence: TGCGCCAGCAACCTGTACGGAAGGTCCGACGCTGAAGCTCTCTTT.

This chain connects TRBV11-2 to TRBJ2-1, with D perhaps TRBD2 (5 bases). The CDR3 spans 14 residues. Germline V gives CDR1 SGHAT, CDR2 FQNNGV. Trimming shortened V by 11 bases and J by 6 bases, and 20 bases separated the two germline ends. CDR3 DNA: TGTGCCTGCCGCTTAGGGCTAGCCTTCAATGAGCAGTTCTTC. This encodes CACRLGLAFNEQFF.

This clonotype was counted a single time. One junction end does not reproduce the germline sequence, and a read error may be involved. V is TRBV4-1 and J is TRBJ2-1; 10 bases fit TRBD1. The CDR3 sequence is 15 residues long. Germline CDR1 and CDR2: MGHRA and YSYEKL. This CDR3 reads CASSHADRGRNVQFF. The DNA for the CDR3 is TGCGCCAGCAGCCATGCAGACAGGGGGCGGAATGTGCAGTTCTTC.

The chain joins TRBV10-2 to TRBJ2-7, with 7 bases aligning to TRBD2. CDR1 and CDR2 (germline): WSHSY, SAAADI. J was trimmed by 7 bases and V by 2 bases; bases with no gene match: 11. This CDR3 has 15 residues. CDR3 sequence (DNA): TGCGCCAGCAGTGAGCTGAGCGGGATGGTCTATGAGCAGTACTTC. This translates into CASSELSGMVYEQYF.

This clonotype turned up a few times. This may be a read error, as it is one base from a much larger clone. J is TRBJ2-4 and V is TRBV4-2, with TRBD1 matching 8 bases. V shed 2 bases, J shed 0 bases, and the junction held 6 bases outside the gene matches. Germline V lookup: CDR1 LGHNA, CDR2 YNFKEQ. The CDR3 contains 17 residues. In nucleotides, the CDR3 is TGTGCCAGCAGCCAAAACCGGGACAGGATAGCCAAAAACATTCAGTACTTC. Its translation is CASSQNRDRIAKNIQYF.

As regards this clonotype: The junction shows a germline mismatch at one end, possibly a read error. This chain joins TRBV5-4 and TRBJ2-1; 10 bases map to TRBD2. Germline V gene data show CDR1 as SGHNT and CDR2 as YYREEE (reference sequence). The CDR3 has 15 amino acids. The DNA of the CDR3 is TGTGCCAGCAGCTTGCCTAGCGGGAGTAGGGATGAGCGGTTCTTC. Its protein product is CASSLPSGSRDERFF.

This clonotype has more than one count but fewer than ten. A read error is possible here, since a much larger clone lies one base away. The chain links TRBV28 to TRBJ2-7, with D tentatively TRBD1 (5 bases). CDR3 length: 15 amino acids. CDR1 and CDR2 from the germline V gene are MDHEN and SYDVKM. V dropped 3 bases and J dropped 1 base, with 13 bases sitting between them. In nucleotides, the CDR3 is TGTGCCAGCAGTTTTACAGGCGACCGATCCTACGAGCAGTACTTC. Translation: CASSFTGDRSYEQYF.

This clonotype appeared many times. The rearrangement joins TRBV4-1 to TRBJ2-2; 8 nucleotides align to TRBD2. V was pared by 1 base and J by 7 bases, with 8 bases of the junction left unmatched. Germline CDR1 is MGHRA and CDR2 is YSYEKL. CDR3 size: 16 residues. The CDR3 nucleotides are TGCGCCAGCAGCCAAGCCGGGACTAGAATTGGCGGGGAGCTGTTTTTT. Protein sequence: CASSQAGTRIGGELFF.

About this clonotype itself: One base away lies a much larger clone, so this may be a sequencing read error. The chain recombines TRBV6-6 with TRBJ1-5; 11 positions agree with TRBD1. The germline CDR1 and CDR2 sequences are MNHNY and SVGAGI (reference sequence). The CDR3 is made up of 15 amino acids. CDR3 nucleotide sequence: TGTGCCACCAGTTACCGGGACAGGGGGGGTCAGCCCCAGCATTTT. Amino acid sequence: CATSYRDRGGQPQHF.

In its sample, this clonotype was seen many times. The V gene is TRBV6-1, the J gene TRBJ2-7, with 9 bases identical to TRBD1. V shed 5 bases, J shed 0 bases, and the junction held 11 bases outside the gene matches. Germline loops: CDR1 MNHNS, CDR2 SASEGT. The CDR3 length is 17 residues. Here the CDR3 reads CASSSKIGTGTSYEQYF. The CDR3 bases are TGTGCCAGCAGTTCTAAAATTGGGACAGGGACCTCCTACGAGCAGTACTTC.

This clonotype was observed a single time. The chain joins TRBV6-5 to TRBJ2-3, with a possible D match to TRBD2 (5 bases). The V end was cut by 5 bases, the J end by 6 bases, with 12 bases between. Germline V gene sequence: CDR1 MNHEY, CDR2 SVGAGI. This CDR3 contains 13 residues. This CDR3 reads CASSMTIGDTQYF. DNA of the CDR3: TGTGCCAGCAGTATGACTATTGGGGATACGCAGTATTTT.